This T cell receptor (beta chain) emerged from a study of blood T cells in healthy people across ages (dated by TCRdb to about 2015). With respect to the entire study: In model experiments, roughly one uniquely barcoded TCR beta cDNA molecule per two T cells was captured by template switching. Using deep sequencing normalized with unique cDNA molecular identifiers, the study measured how TCR beta repertoire diversity changes with age. Two additional independent replicas of 1 million unique cDNA reads from the same blood draw were analyzed for two donors (one aged 18 to 30 and one aged 80 or older). Donors were grouped into four age groups: young (average approximately 15 years), middle-aged (39), aged (around 60) and long-lived (approximately 78). General conclusions and limits of the study: The CMV infection status of donors was not known, potentially confounding age-related changes in expanded clonotypes. Estimates of total diversity based on one million sequenced T cells were considered lower bounds and underestimates. Compared with the aged group, the long-lived group had more naive CD4+ T cells, fewer expanded clones and increased TCR diversity, suggesting age selection. As age increased, observed TCR beta diversity per million T cells dropped in a roughly linear way, and a significant reduction was already evident by age about 40. Because profiling used bulk unsorted PBMCs, naive and antigen-experienced compartments could not be compared conclusively. Observed TCR beta diversity correlated strongly with the percentage of naive T cells measured by flow cytometry.

Trimming costs V 0 bases and J 0 bases, and their ends lie 15 bases apart. The cysteine opens and the phenylalanine closes a CDR3 of 17 amino acids. Only CDR3 DNA remains: 51 bases, in frame from the first base. The germline V gene (reference sequence) provides CDR1 SGHNT and CDR2 YYREEE. Library method: 5' RACE. These reads were obtained on an Illumina HiSeq 2500. A second PCR of 7 to 11 cycles was performed with a sample-barcoded 5' primer and a J-beta primer mix. Each TCR beta cDNA molecule received a unique molecular identifier from a template-switch 5' adaptor carrying 12 random nucleotides. At least 3 million CDR3-containing paired-end reads were obtained from each sample. First-strand cDNA synthesis was performed from all RNA using the Mint cDNA synthesis kit, with priming by a TRBC-specific oligonucleotide. All cDNA was treated with uracil-DNA glycosylase and then went through a first 18-cycle PCR with the universal primers M1SS and BC2_uni_R. From the authors' description of their analysis: For normalization, 1 million high-quality reads were randomly selected from each sample, with every read carrying a distinct molecular identifier. Instead of being binned into consensus sequences, reads that shared molecular identifiers were thrown out. CDR3 identification, clonotype clustering and error correction used MiTCR with a Q25 quality threshold and the strictest error-elimination algorithm. Lower-bound total TCR beta diversity was estimated with a nonparametric unseen species model using Euler transformation. TCRdb passed the public sequencing reads through fastp at Q25 and MiXCR, retaining productive beta sequences. All rows with the same CDR3 protein become a single entry with the most common DNA and genes. For this entry, the V and J calls and clone size follow TCRdb and not the study's own pipeline. This sample holds about 840,000 distinct CDR3 sequences; 25% to 35% were observed only once. Approximately 10% of the sample rests with the top ten.

The donors were about 40 Caucasian individuals from Russia, aged roughly 6 to 100 years, who were systemically healthy. Each donor gave 8 to 10 milliliters of peripheral blood, drawn into EDTA-treated Vacutainer tubes. Ficoll-Paque density-gradient centrifugation was used to isolate PBMCs, with at least 7 million per sample. Total RNA, at least 5 micrograms per sample, was extracted from PBMCs with Trizol reagent. The percentages of naive CD45RAhigh/CD27high T cells were determined by flow cytometry on a PBMC aliquot from every donor. This clonotype was counted at least ten times. This receptor's antigen is unknown. No much larger clone is present one base from it, and per-base qualities are unavailable. These data are also associated with another study on T cells of mothers and their children. Drawing on the second study: The donors were nine systemically healthy Caucasian individuals, made up of three mothers and their six children. cDNA synthesis consumed the entire amount of extracted RNA, loaded at approximately 1.4 ug RNA in each 15 ul reaction. In the second PCR, the M1S primer added sample barcodes and 2-4 random nucleotides. Over 9 million TCR beta CDR3 reads were obtained for each mother, and millions of reads were obtained for each child. In both related and unrelated pairs, thymic selection shapes the output of TCR recombination in a similar way, with inherited differences having only a minor effect. Related mother-child pairs always showed normalized repertoire overlap that was slightly higher than in unrelated mother-child pairs, though the difference was never significant. With a sensitivity of about 100 clones per million clonotypes, no persistent microchimeric T cell clones were detected. To look for features that set related mother-child pairs apart from unrelated individuals, the researchers ran deep NGS to compare the TCR beta repertoires of mothers and children. Mothers averaged around 40 +/- 4 years of age and children averaged approximately 12 +/- 4 years. After adapter ligation with NEBNext reagents, the libraries were sequenced on Illumina HiSeq 2000 with 100+100 nt paired-end reads. Mother and child libraries were prepared a month apart and sequenced in separate runs to prevent cross-contamination. Between roughly 450,000 and 2,000,000 distinct TCR beta clonotypes were identified per donor. Naive TCR beta clonotypes were estimated from low-frequency clonotypes matched to each donor's FACS-determined naive share, without sorting.

Sequenced input: blood. The chain is made from TRBV5-4 and TRBJ1-2, with an unclear D gene assignment. The clonotype was recovered from a woman in her forties in good health. The CDR3 region: CASSLGIVGLANYGYTF. The base sequence is TGTGCCAGCAGCTTGGGCATTGTAGGGTTGGCTAACTATGGCTACACCTTC.